Listed below are T cell receptor beta chains from one sample, sequenced in a study of vaccination and CD4 T cells after COVID-19. These receptors' antigens are unknown. TCRdb called the PCR reads again in MiXCR, with one record for every CDR3 protein. The repertoire includes 4,000 to 5,500 distinct CDR3 sequences, 60% of them detected once, and roughly a third sits in the top ten. The sequenced sample consisted of CD4+ T cells from blood, cultured in vitro. These receptor sequences come from a human donor in good health. Each CDR3 is given with its conserved first and last residue. Each record gives: V gene, J gene, clone size, D gene, CDR3 DNA, CDR3 protein. The D gene is left open where the match is weak. Size is omitted from some rows. Given values are once, few, many or a class for expanded clones.

v_call: TRBV20-1
j_call: TRBJ2-7
clone_size: .
d_call: TRBD1
cdr3_nt: TGCAGTGCTAGCCTGGTGGGACAGGGGGCCAACGAGCAGTACTTC
cdr3_aa: CSASLVGQGANEQYF

v_call: TRBV11-2
j_call: TRBJ2-4
clone_size: .
d_call: .
cdr3_nt: TGTGCCAGCAGTCCCGTCGCGAGCGCTGGAAACATTCAGTACTTC
cdr3_aa: CASSPVASAGNIQYF

v_call: TRBV20-1
j_call: TRBJ1-2
clone_size: .
d_call: TRBD1
cdr3_nt: TGCAGTGCTAGTTCCAGGGGGCGTGCAGGCTATGGCTACACCTTC
cdr3_aa: CSASSRGRAGYGYTF

v_call: TRBV6-2/TRBV6-3
j_call: TRBJ1-5
clone_size: .
d_call: TRBD1
cdr3_nt: TGTGCCAGCCAGCCTTGGACAGGGGGCGTCAATCAGCCCCAGCATTTT
cdr3_aa: CASQPWTGGVNQPQHF

v_call: TRBV11-2
j_call: TRBJ2-5
clone_size: .
d_call: TRBD2
cdr3_nt: TGTGCCAGCAGCTCCAGACTAGCGGCTGAGACCCAGTACTTC
cdr3_aa: CASSSRLAAETQYF

v_call: TRBV20-1
j_call: TRBJ1-2
clone_size: .
d_call: TRBD1
cdr3_nt: TGCAGTGCTAGAGATCCCAAGGGGGCGAAATGGGCTTACTATGGCTACACCTTC
cdr3_aa: CSARDPKGAKWAYYGYTF

v_call: TRBV5-4
j_call: TRBJ2-3
clone_size: .
d_call: .
cdr3_nt: TGTGCCAGCAGCTTTGGGGCCCCCGCCACAGATACGCAGTATTTT
cdr3_aa: CASSFGAPATDTQYF

v_call: TRBV19
j_call: TRBJ1-2
clone_size: .
d_call: .
cdr3_nt: TGTGCCAGTAGTCCCACTCTTCAGGGAAATAGGGCATACACCTTC
cdr3_aa: CASSPTLQGNRAYTF

v_call: TRBV20-1
j_call: TRBJ1-6
clone_size: .
d_call: .
cdr3_nt: TGCAGTGCTAAATATGGGTATAGGTCACCCCTCCACTTT
cdr3_aa: CSAKYGYRSPLHF

v_call: TRBV6-2/TRBV6-3
j_call: TRBJ1-5
clone_size: .
d_call: TRBD1
cdr3_nt: TGTGCCAGCAGTTACGGGACAGGGAATCAGCCCCAGCATTTT
cdr3_aa: CASSYGTGNQPQHF

v_call: TRBV7-9
j_call: TRBJ1-2
clone_size: .
d_call: .
cdr3_nt: TGTGCCAGCAGCTCTCTTCCAGGGAGAGACTATGGCTACACCTTC
cdr3_aa: CASSSLPGRDYGYTF

v_call: TRBV20-1
j_call: TRBJ2-2
clone_size: .
d_call: TRBD2
cdr3_nt: TGCAGTGCTAGATCTAGCGGGAGGGACACCGGGGAGCTGTTTTTT
cdr3_aa: CSARSSGRDTGELFF

v_call: TRBV6-2/TRBV6-3
j_call: TRBJ1-5
clone_size: .
d_call: .
cdr3_nt: TGTGCCAGCAGGACAGGAGGCAATCAGCCCCAGCATTTT
cdr3_aa: CASRTGGNQPQHF

v_call: TRBV20-1
j_call: TRBJ1-4
clone_size: .
d_call: .
cdr3_nt: TGCAGTGCTAGTTGGGCATCGGAGAATGAAAAACTGTTTTTT
cdr3_aa: CSASWASENEKLFF

v_call: TRBV28
j_call: TRBJ1-2
clone_size: once
d_call: .
cdr3_nt: TGTGCCAGCAGTTTCGGGGGCGGGGGCTACACCTTC
cdr3_aa: CASSFGGGGYTF

v_call: TRBV6-1
j_call: TRBJ1-1
clone_size: .
d_call: TRBD1
cdr3_nt: TGTGCCAGCAGATCCATACAGGGGGCCACTGAAGCTTTCTTT
cdr3_aa: CASRSIQGATEAFF

v_call: TRBV6-1
j_call: TRBJ1-2
clone_size: .
d_call: TRBD1
cdr3_nt: TGTGCCAGCAGTATCCAGGACAGGGGGGTCTATGGCTACACCTTC
cdr3_aa: CASSIQDRGVYGYTF

v_call: TRBV19
j_call: TRBJ1-2
clone_size: .
d_call: .
cdr3_nt: TGTGCCAGTAGTATCAGGGCAGACTATGGCTACACCTTC
cdr3_aa: CASSIRADYGYTF

v_call: TRBV20-1
j_call: TRBJ1-5
clone_size: few
d_call: .
cdr3_nt: TGCAGTGTACGCTCTTATAGCAATCAGCCCCAGCATTTT
cdr3_aa: CSVRSYSNQPQHF

v_call: TRBV7-8
j_call: TRBJ1-1
clone_size: few
d_call: .
cdr3_nt: TGTGCCAGCAGCTTATTCGCTGCAGAAGCTTTCTTT
cdr3_aa: CASSLFAAEAFF

v_call: TRBV5-4
j_call: TRBJ1-2
clone_size: .
d_call: .
cdr3_nt: TGTGCCAGCAGCTTCCACAACGGGGGCTACACCTTC
cdr3_aa: CASSFHNGGYTF

v_call: TRBV12-3/TRBV12-4
j_call: TRBJ1-2
clone_size: .
d_call: .
cdr3_nt: TGTGCCAGCAGTCCCTCAACTAACTATGGCTACACCTTC
cdr3_aa: CASSPSTNYGYTF

v_call: TRBV6-5
j_call: TRBJ1-1
clone_size: once
d_call: TRBD1
cdr3_nt: TGTGCCAGCAGTTACTCCGTGACAGGGGGCGAGATCATGAACACTGAAGCTTTCTTT
cdr3_aa: CASSYSVTGGEIMNTEAFF

v_call: TRBV6-2/TRBV6-3
j_call: TRBJ1-1
clone_size: .
d_call: TRBD1
cdr3_nt: TGTGCCAGCAGTTACAGACAGGGTACTGAAGCTTTCTTT
cdr3_aa: CASSYRQGTEAFF

v_call: TRBV28
j_call: TRBJ2-1
clone_size: .
d_call: TRBD1
cdr3_nt: TGTGCCAGCAGTTTATGGAGTGGGACAGGGGATAATGAGCAGTTCTTC
cdr3_aa: CASSLWSGTGDNEQFF

v_call: TRBV6-2/TRBV6-3
j_call: TRBJ1-6
clone_size: .
d_call: TRBD1
cdr3_nt: TGTGCCAGCAGTTCGGGACAGGGCAATTCACCCCTCCACTTT
cdr3_aa: CASSSGQGNSPLHF

v_call: TRBV28
j_call: TRBJ2-6
clone_size: .
d_call: .
cdr3_nt: TGTGCCAGCAGGAAAGGGGGGGCCCGGGTCTCTGGGGCCAACGTCCTGACTTTC
cdr3_aa: CASRKGGARVSGANVLTF

v_call: TRBV2
j_call: TRBJ1-2
clone_size: .
d_call: TRBD1
cdr3_nt: TGTGCCAGCAGGGACGGACAGGGAGGCTATGGCTACACCTTC
cdr3_aa: CASRDGQGGYGYTF

v_call: TRBV7-9
j_call: TRBJ1-6
clone_size: few
d_call: .
cdr3_nt: TGTGCCAGCACTCTAGGGAGCTCCTATAATTCACCCCTCCACTTT
cdr3_aa: CASTLGSSYNSPLHF

v_call: TRBV12-3/TRBV12-4
j_call: TRBJ1-2
clone_size: .
d_call: .
cdr3_nt: TGTGCCAGCAGTTTACAGGTTGGCTACACCTTC
cdr3_aa: CASSLQVGYTF

v_call: TRBV7-2
j_call: TRBJ1-3
clone_size: .
d_call: TRBD1
cdr3_nt: TGTGCCAGCAGCTTAGCAGCAGGGGGCGGAAACACCATATATTTT
cdr3_aa: CASSLAAGGGNTIYF

v_call: TRBV10-1
j_call: TRBJ2-2
clone_size: .
d_call: .
cdr3_nt: TGCGCCAGCAGTGAAGGACGGAGGGGCACCGGGGAGCTGTTTTTT
cdr3_aa: CASSEGRRGTGELFF

v_call: TRBV12-3/TRBV12-4
j_call: TRBJ1-2
clone_size: .
d_call: .
cdr3_nt: TGTGCCAGCAGAGGGGCCTCTAATTATGGCTACACCTTC
cdr3_aa: CASRGASNYGYTF

v_call: TRBV20-1
j_call: TRBJ2-1
clone_size: few
d_call: .
cdr3_nt: TGCAGCGGTACAGGGCAGGGGACACAGAATGAGCAGTTCTTC
cdr3_aa: CSGTGQGTQNEQFF

v_call: TRBV20-1
j_call: TRBJ1-1
clone_size: few
d_call: .
cdr3_nt: TGCAGTCCCGAGGGGGGGAACACTGAAGCTTTCTTT
cdr3_aa: CSPEGGNTEAFF

v_call: TRBV20-1
j_call: TRBJ2-3
clone_size: .
d_call: TRBD2
cdr3_nt: TGCAGTGCCCTGGTTACGGCTAGCGGAATAAGCACAGATACGCAGTATTTT
cdr3_aa: CSALVTASGISTDTQYF

v_call: TRBV6-1
j_call: TRBJ1-5
clone_size: .
d_call: .
cdr3_nt: TGTGCCAGCAGCGAGACAGTTAATCAGCCCCAGCATTTT
cdr3_aa: CASSETVNQPQHF

v_call: TRBV20-1
j_call: TRBJ1-5
clone_size: .
d_call: .
cdr3_nt: TGCAGTGCCGGTCCCGGCTATGAGAGCCAGCCCCAGCATTTT
cdr3_aa: CSAGPGYESQPQHF

v_call: TRBV5-8
j_call: TRBJ1-2
clone_size: once
d_call: .
cdr3_nt: TGTGCCAGCAACCACGGGGAACTCTGGACCGAAAGCTATGGCTACACCTTC
cdr3_aa: CASNHGELWTESYGYTF

v_call: TRBV7-2
j_call: TRBJ2-5
clone_size: .
d_call: .
cdr3_nt: TGTGCCAGCGGATTGGGGAGCATGGAGACCCAGTACTTC
cdr3_aa: CASGLGSMETQYF

v_call: TRBV7-2
j_call: TRBJ1-1
clone_size: .
d_call: TRBD1
cdr3_nt: TGTGCCAGCAGCCTTAGAGGGGGACAGTACACTGAAGCTTTCTTT
cdr3_aa: CASSLRGGQYTEAFF

v_call: TRBV7-9
j_call: TRBJ1-2
clone_size: .
d_call: .
cdr3_nt: TGTGCCAGCAGCTTAGTTACGGTGTCGACGGGCTACACCTTC
cdr3_aa: CASSLVTVSTGYTF

v_call: TRBV7-9
j_call: TRBJ1-1
clone_size: .
d_call: .
cdr3_nt: TGTGCCAGCAGCTTAGCGCCGGGGGCGGTGACTACTGAAGCTTTCTTT
cdr3_aa: CASSLAPGAVTTEAFF

v_call: TRBV6-5
j_call: TRBJ1-5
clone_size: .
d_call: .
cdr3_nt: TGTGCCAGCAGTTACGCGACTACGGATGGCAATCAGCCCCAGCATTTT
cdr3_aa: CASSYATTDGNQPQHF

v_call: TRBV28
j_call: TRBJ2-7
clone_size: .
d_call: .
cdr3_nt: TGTGCCAGCAGTTTCGGGTATTACGAGCAGTACTTC
cdr3_aa: CASSFGYYEQYF

v_call: TRBV6-5
j_call: TRBJ1-2
clone_size: few
d_call: .
cdr3_nt: TGTGCCAGCAGTTTACAGGGAAGTTATGGCTACACCTTC
cdr3_aa: CASSLQGSYGYTF

v_call: TRBV7-8
j_call: TRBJ1-5
clone_size: .
d_call: .
cdr3_nt: TGTGCCAGCAGCTTAGCGGCGGCGAATCAGCCCCAGCATTTT
cdr3_aa: CASSLAAANQPQHF

v_call: TRBV28
j_call: TRBJ2-7
clone_size: .
d_call: TRBD1
cdr3_nt: TGTGCCAGCAGGGCGGACAGGGCCTTGCACGAGCAGTACTTC
cdr3_aa: CASRADRALHEQYF

v_call: TRBV6-1
j_call: TRBJ2-3
clone_size: .
d_call: TRBD2
cdr3_nt: TGTGCCAGCAGTGCGATTTTGGGTCGGGGGGGCAAAGATACGCAGTATTTT
cdr3_aa: CASSAILGRGGKDTQYF

v_call: TRBV6-2/TRBV6-3
j_call: TRBJ1-1
clone_size: once
d_call: TRBD1
cdr3_nt: TGTGCCAGCACTATCTCAGCAGGGGGCCGGGCGTGGTGGGCTTTCTTT
cdr3_aa: CASTISAGGRAWWAFF

v_call: TRBV2
j_call: TRBJ1-2
clone_size: .
d_call: .
cdr3_nt: TGTGCCAGCAGTGTGCTGGCTGGCTACACCTTC
cdr3_aa: CASSVLAGYTF

v_call: TRBV6-2/TRBV6-3
j_call: TRBJ2-7
clone_size: .
d_call: .
cdr3_nt: TGTGCCAGCAGCACCAGGTCGAGCTCCTACGAGCAGTACTTC
cdr3_aa: CASSTRSSSYEQYF

v_call: TRBV7-2
j_call: TRBJ1-1
clone_size: .
d_call: .
cdr3_nt: TGTGCCAGCAGCTCCCCAAAGGGGACTGAAGCTTTCTTT
cdr3_aa: CASSSPKGTEAFF

v_call: TRBV7-9
j_call: TRBJ1-2
clone_size: .
d_call: .
cdr3_nt: TGTGCCAGCAGGCGACAGGACTATGGCTACACCTTC
cdr3_aa: CASRRQDYGYTF

v_call: TRBV7-8
j_call: TRBJ2-3
clone_size: .
d_call: TRBD2
cdr3_nt: TGTGCCAGCAGCCCTCCGGGACTAGATGGGGATACGCAGTATTTT
cdr3_aa: CASSPPGLDGDTQYF

v_call: TRBV20-1
j_call: TRBJ2-3
clone_size: .
d_call: .
cdr3_nt: TGCAGTGCCGTCCCGGGTTGGGACACAGATACGCAGTATTTT
cdr3_aa: CSAVPGWDTDTQYF